A selection of T cell receptor beta chains follows, all from one sample in a study of T cell repertoires in cytomegalovirus infection. TCRdb reanalysed the reads using MiXCR and keeps one entry per CDR3 protein. The data show around 210,000 distinct CDR3 sequences, approximately 7% seen once. Input material: PBMCs. These TCRs come from a human donor in good health (CMV status not recorded). Some clones in this sample may be carry-over from other donors' samples. Both conserved end residues are part of each CDR3. The D gene is left open where the match is weak. Part of the rows lack a size; the others show once, few, many or a class for expanded clones.

>TRBV7-2|many|.|TRBJ1-1
CASSFARSAFF
TGTGCCAGCAGCTTTGCCAGGTCAGCTTTCTTT
>TRBV9|many|TRBD1|TRBJ2-5
CASSVDPGTVKETQYF
TGTGCCAGCAGCGTGGACCCCGGGACAGTAAAAGAGACCCAGTACTTC
>TRBV20-1|many|TRBD2|TRBJ2-2
CSSPSLAGGPNTGELFF
TGCAGCAGCCCATCTCTAGCGGGGGGTCCGAACACCGGGGAGCTGTTTTTT
>TRBV11-3|many|.|TRBJ1-1
CASSLGPGDTEAFF
TGTGCCAGCAGCTTAGGCCCCGGAGACACTGAAGCTTTCTTT
>TRBV7-9|many|TRBD1|TRBJ2-7
CASSLAKGAPSYEQYF
TGTGCCAGCAGCTTAGCGAAGGGGGCCCCCTCCTACGAGCAGTACTTC
>TRBV7-8|many|.|TRBJ2-7
CASSLALLGYEQYF
TGTGCCAGCAGCTTAGCGCTTCTGGGATACGAGCAGTACTTC
>TRBV29-1|many|TRBD1|TRBJ1-1
CSVERGRGLDTEAFF
TGCAGCGTTGAACGAGGAAGGGGGCTGGACACTGAAGCTTTCTTT
>TRBV5-4|many|.|TRBJ2-5
CASSSSWETQYF
TGTGCCAGCAGCTCTTCATGGGAGACCCAGTACTTC
>TRBV25-1|many|TRBD2|TRBJ2-1
CASRGTSGGQDNEQFF
TGTGCCAGCAGAGGGACTAGCGGGGGGCAGGATAATGAGCAGTTCTTC
>TRBV23-1|many|.|TRBJ1-6
CASSLKTDNSPLHF
TGCGCCAGCAGTCTTAAGACAGATAATTCACCCCTCCACTTT
>TRBV14|few|TRBD1|TRBJ2-2
CASRHRTGNTGELFF
TGTGCCAGCAGGCACCGGACAGGGAACACCGGGGAGCTGTTTTTT
>TRBV7-7|many|.|TRBJ2-5
CASSPDFDSGETQYF
TGTGCCAGCAGCCCAGACTTCGACAGTGGGGAGACCCAGTACTTC
>TRBV7-2|.|.|TRBJ2-1
CASSPSSGGRNEQFF
TGTGCCAGCAGCCCCTCCTCCGGGGGGCGCAATGAGCAGTTCTTC
>TRBV6-2/TRBV6-3|many|.|TRBJ2-7
CASSQGTHEQYF
TGTGCCAGCAGTCAGGGTACTCACGAGCAGTACTTC
>TRBV7-9|many|TRBD2|TRBJ2-2
CASSPSGLLNGELFF
TGTGCCAGCAGCCCGTCGGGACTACTAAATGGGGAGCTGTTTTTT
>TRBV4-2|few|.|TRBJ1-1
CASSQDLGSEAFF
TGTGCCAGCAGCCAAGATCTAGGTTCTGAAGCTTTCTTT
>TRBV6-2/TRBV6-3|.|TRBD1|TRBJ1-5
CASRTHGTGDQPQHF
TGTGCCAGCAGGACGCACGGGACAGGGGATCAGCCCCAGCATTTT
>TRBV5-1|many|.|TRBJ2-7
CASSLLRGGEQYF
TGCGCCAGCAGCTTGTTACGGGGTGGGGAGCAGTACTTC
>TRBV2|many|.|TRBJ2-3
CASQSYTDTQYF
TGTGCCAGCCAATCATACACAGATACGCAGTATTTT
>TRBV30|few|.|TRBJ1-1
CALGPSKAFF
TGTGCCCTCGGCCCCTCGAAAGCTTTCTTT
>TRBV24-1|many|TRBD2|TRBJ2-5
CATSAATSGGQETQYF
TGTGCCACCAGTGCCGCGACTAGCGGGGGGCAAGAGACCCAGTACTTC
>TRBV19|few|.|TRBJ1-1
CASSILRLGPLNTEAFF
TGTGCCAGTAGTATTCTGCGCCTTGGGCCGTTGAACACTGAAGCTTTCTTT
>TRBV28|many|.|TRBJ2-4
CASQPLAWDIQYF
TGTGCCAGCCAACCCCTGGCTTGGGACATTCAGTACTTC
>TRBV7-2|many|TRBD1|TRBJ1-1
CASSLRTGAEAFF
TGTGCCAGCAGCTTAAGGACAGGGGCTGAAGCTTTCTTT
>TRBV7-9|many|TRBD2|TRBJ2-1
CASSPGGAGSYNEQFF
TGTGCCAGCAGCCCCGGGGGGGCAGGTTCCTACAATGAGCAGTTCTTC
>TRBV5-1|few|.|TRBJ2-7
CASSFGPHYEQYF
TGCGCCAGCAGCTTCGGGCCCCACTACGAGCAGTACTTC
>TRBV7-9|many|TRBD1|TRBJ1-1
CASSLRHVETGGEAFF
TGTGCCAGCAGCTTAAGGCACGTCGAGACAGGGGGTGAAGCTTTCTTT
>TRBV2|.|TRBD1|TRBJ2-7
CASSSTGDEQYF
TGTGCCAGCAGTTCTACAGGGGACGAGCAGTACTTC
>TRBV19|many|.|TRBJ1-2
CASSIEPGINYGYTF
TGTGCCAGTAGTATAGAACCGGGGATTAACTATGGCTACACCTTC
>TRBV29-1|.|TRBD1|TRBJ1-2
CSGRDRRYGYTF
TGCAGCGGCCGGGACAGAAGATATGGCTACACCTTC
>TRBV6-1|many|.|TRBJ2-7
CASSSSGTYHYEQYF
TGTGCCAGCAGTTCTTCCGGGACATATCACTACGAGCAGTACTTC
>TRBV12-3/TRBV12-4|many|TRBD2|TRBJ2-1
CASSSPLLAAGKNEQFF
TGTGCCAGCAGTTCCCCCCTACTAGCGGCAGGGAAGAATGAGCAGTTCTTC
>TRBV27|many|TRBD1|TRBJ1-1
CASSSEQGGNTEAFF
TGTGCCAGCAGTTCCGAACAGGGGGGGAACACTGAAGCTTTCTTT
>TRBV2|.|TRBD2|TRBJ2-6
CASSEEREGRRVTGANVLTF
TGTGCCAGCAGTGAAGAAAGGGAGGGACGGAGGGTGACTGGGGCCAACGTCCTGACTTTC
>TRBV7-2|many|.|TRBJ1-1
CASSLRGTNTEAFF
TGTGCCAGCAGCTTACGGGGCACGAACACTGAAGCTTTCTTT
>TRBV14|many|.|TRBJ2-2
CASSQLGPAGELFF
TGTGCCAGCAGCCAGTTGGGCCCGGCCGGGGAGCTGTTTTTT
>TRBV2|many|.|TRBJ1-5
CASRDSLSNQPQHF
TGTGCCAGCCGGGACTCTCTTAGCAATCAGCCCCAGCATTTT
>TRBV20-1|many|.|TRBJ1-4
CSARSGINEKLFF
TGCAGTGCTAGGTCCGGAATAAATGAAAAACTGTTTTTT
>TRBV10-3|.|TRBD1|TRBJ2-7
CAISEKGQGPYEQYF
TGTGCCATCAGTGAGAAGGGACAGGGGCCCTACGAGCAGTACTTC
>TRBV7-9|many|TRBD1|TRBJ1-1
CASSRQGQVNTEAFF
TGTGCCAGCAGCCGACAGGGGCAGGTGAACACTGAAGCTTTCTTT
>TRBV20-1|many|.|TRBJ1-1
CSAIDPQNTDPTEAFF
TGCAGTGCCATAGACCCCCAAAATACAGACCCCACTGAAGCTTTCTTT
>TRBV5-4|many|.|TRBJ2-1
CASSLGGRGTRNEQFF
TGTGCCAGCAGCTTGGGAGGCAGGGGCACGAGGAATGAGCAGTTCTTC
>TRBV5-4|many|TRBD1|TRBJ2-3
CASRGTVSTDTQYF
TGTGCCAGCAGGGGGACAGTTAGCACAGATACGCAGTATTTT
>TRBV6-5|.|.|TRBJ1-2
CASNQGGGGYTF
TGTGCCAGCAACCAAGGGGGGGGAGGCTACACCTTC